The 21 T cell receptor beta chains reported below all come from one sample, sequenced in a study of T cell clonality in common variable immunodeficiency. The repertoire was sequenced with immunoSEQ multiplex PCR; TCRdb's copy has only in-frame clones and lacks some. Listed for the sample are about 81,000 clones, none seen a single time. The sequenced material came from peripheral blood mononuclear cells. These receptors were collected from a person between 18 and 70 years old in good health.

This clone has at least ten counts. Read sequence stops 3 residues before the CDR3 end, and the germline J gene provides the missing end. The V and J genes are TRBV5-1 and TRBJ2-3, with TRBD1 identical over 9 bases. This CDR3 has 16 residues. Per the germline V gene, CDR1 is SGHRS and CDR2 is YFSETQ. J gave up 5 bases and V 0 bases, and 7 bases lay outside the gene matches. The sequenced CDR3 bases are TGCGCCAGCAGCTTGGCCGGGGACAGGGTCGGAGATACG. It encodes CASSLAGDRVGDT. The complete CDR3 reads CASSLAGDRVGDTQYF.

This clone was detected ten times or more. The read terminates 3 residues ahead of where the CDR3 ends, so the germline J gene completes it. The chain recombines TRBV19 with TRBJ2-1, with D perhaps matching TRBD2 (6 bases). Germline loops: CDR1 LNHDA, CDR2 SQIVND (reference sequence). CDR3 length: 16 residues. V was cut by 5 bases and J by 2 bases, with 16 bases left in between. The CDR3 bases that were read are TGTGCCAGTAGTGTACTAGCCTCTAATCCCTACAATGAG. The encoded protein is CASSVLASNPYNE. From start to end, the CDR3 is CASSVLASNPYNEQFF.

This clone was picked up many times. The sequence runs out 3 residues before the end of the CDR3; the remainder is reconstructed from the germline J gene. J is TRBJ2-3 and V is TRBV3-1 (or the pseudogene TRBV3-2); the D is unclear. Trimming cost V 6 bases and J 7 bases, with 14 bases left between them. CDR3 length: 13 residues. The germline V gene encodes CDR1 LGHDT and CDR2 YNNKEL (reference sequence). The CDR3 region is CASRPPPINTQYF. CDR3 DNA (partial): TGTGCCAGCAGACCCCCGCCTATAAATACG.

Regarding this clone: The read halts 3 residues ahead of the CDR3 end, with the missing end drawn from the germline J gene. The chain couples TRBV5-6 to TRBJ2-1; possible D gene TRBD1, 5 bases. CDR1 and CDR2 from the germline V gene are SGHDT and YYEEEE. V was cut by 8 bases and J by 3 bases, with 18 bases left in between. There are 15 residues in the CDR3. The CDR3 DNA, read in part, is TGTGCCAGTAGCCTGGACCCCCAGGGCTACAATGAG. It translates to CASSLDPQGYNE. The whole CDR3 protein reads CASSLDPQGYNEQFF.

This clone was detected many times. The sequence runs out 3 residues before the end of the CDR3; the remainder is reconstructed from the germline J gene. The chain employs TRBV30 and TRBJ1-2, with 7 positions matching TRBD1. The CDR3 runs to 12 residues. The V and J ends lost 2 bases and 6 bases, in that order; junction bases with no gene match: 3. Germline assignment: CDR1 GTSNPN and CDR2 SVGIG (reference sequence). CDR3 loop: CAWSFDRDGYTF. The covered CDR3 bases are TGTGCCTGGAGTTTCGACAGGGATGGC. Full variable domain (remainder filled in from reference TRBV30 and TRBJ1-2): SQTIHQWPATLVQPVGSPLSLECTVEGTSNPNLYWYRQAAGRGLQLLFYSVGIGQISSEVPQNLSASRPQDRQFILSSKKLLLSDSGFYLCAWSFDRDGYTFGSGTRLTVV.

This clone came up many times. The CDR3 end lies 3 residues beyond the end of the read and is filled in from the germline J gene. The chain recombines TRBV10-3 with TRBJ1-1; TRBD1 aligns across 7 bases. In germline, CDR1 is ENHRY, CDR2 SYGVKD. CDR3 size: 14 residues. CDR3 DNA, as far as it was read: TGTGCCATCAGTGAGATGGAGGGGGCAGAAATA. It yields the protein CAISEMEGAEI. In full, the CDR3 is CAISEMEGAEIAFF.

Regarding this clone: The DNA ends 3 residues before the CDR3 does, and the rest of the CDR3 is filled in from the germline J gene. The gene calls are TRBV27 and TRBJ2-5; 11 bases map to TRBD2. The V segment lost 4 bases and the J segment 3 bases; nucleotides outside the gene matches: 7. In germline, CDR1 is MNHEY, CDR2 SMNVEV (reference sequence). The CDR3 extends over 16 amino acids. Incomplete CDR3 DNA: TGTGCCAGCAGTTCGCTCGGGACTAGCGGAGAAGAGACC. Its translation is CASSSLGTSGEET. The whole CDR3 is CASSSLGTSGEETQYF.

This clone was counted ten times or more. Partial CDR3 DNA: TGTGCCAGCAGTTACTACAGCTACGAG. Its translation: CASSYYSYE. From start to end, the CDR3 is CASSYYSYEQYF. This sequence joins TRBV6-2 or TRBV6-3 and TRBJ2-7; no firm D call. Read data end 3 residues before the CDR3 end; the end is taken from the germline J gene. The ends were cut back, 1 base at V and 3 bases at J, with 4 bases in the middle. Germline-derived CDR1 and CDR2 are MNHEY and SVGEGT. The CDR3 loop spans 12 amino acids.

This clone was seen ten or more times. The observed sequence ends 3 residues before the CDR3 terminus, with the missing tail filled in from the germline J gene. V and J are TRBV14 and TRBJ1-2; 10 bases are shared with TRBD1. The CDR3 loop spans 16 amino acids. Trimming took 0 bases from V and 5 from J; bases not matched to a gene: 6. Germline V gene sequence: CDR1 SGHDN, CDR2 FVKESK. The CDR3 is CASSQEFLGQGYGYTF. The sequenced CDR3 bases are TGTGCCAGCAGCCAAGAGTTTCTGGGACAGGGGTATGGC.

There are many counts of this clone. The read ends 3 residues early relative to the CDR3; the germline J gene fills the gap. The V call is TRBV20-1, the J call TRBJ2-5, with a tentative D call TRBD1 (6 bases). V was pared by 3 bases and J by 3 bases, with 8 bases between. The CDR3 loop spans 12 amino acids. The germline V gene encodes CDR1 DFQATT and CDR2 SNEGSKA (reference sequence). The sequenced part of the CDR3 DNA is TGCAGTGCTAGGCCAGGGGAAGAGACC. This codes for CSARPGEET. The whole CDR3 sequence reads CSARPGEETQYF.

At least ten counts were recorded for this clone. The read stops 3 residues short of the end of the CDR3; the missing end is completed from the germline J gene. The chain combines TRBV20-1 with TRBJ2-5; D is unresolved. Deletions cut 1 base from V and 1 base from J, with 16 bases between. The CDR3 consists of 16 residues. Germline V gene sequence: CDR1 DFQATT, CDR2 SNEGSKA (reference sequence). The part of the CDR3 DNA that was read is TGCAGTGCTAGAGTTTTACCAGCGCCCCTCCAAGAGACC. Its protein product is CSARVLPAPLQET. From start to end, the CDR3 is CSARVLPAPLQETQYF.

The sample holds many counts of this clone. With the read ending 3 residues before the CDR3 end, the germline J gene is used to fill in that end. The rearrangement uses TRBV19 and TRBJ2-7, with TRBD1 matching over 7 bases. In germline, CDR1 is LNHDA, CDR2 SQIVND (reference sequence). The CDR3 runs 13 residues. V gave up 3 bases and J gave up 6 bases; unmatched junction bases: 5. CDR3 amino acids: CASSIGRTGEQYF. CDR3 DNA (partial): TGTGCCAGTAGTATCGGACGGACAGGCGAG.

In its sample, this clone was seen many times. The sequenced CDR3 bases are TGTGCCTGGAGTGGAGACAGGAGCTCTGGAAACACC. Translating it yields CAWSGDRSSGNT. The entire CDR3 protein reads CAWSGDRSSGNTIYF. This chain links TRBV30 with TRBJ1-3; D is possibly TRBD1 (6 bases). The read comes to an end 3 residues before the CDR3 does, leaving the germline J gene to fill in the end. This CDR3 region has 15 residues. V gave up 1 base and J gave up 0 bases, with 10 bases separating them. Germline CDR1 is GTSNPN and CDR2 is SVGIG (reference sequence).

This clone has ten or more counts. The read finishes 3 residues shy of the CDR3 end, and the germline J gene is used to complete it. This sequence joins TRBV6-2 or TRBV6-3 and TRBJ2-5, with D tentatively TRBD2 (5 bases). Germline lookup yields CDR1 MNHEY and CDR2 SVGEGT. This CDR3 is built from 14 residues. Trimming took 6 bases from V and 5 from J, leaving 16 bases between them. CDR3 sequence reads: CASRPGEWRETQYF. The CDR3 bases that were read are TGTGCCAGCAGACCCGGGGAGTGGAGGGAGACC.

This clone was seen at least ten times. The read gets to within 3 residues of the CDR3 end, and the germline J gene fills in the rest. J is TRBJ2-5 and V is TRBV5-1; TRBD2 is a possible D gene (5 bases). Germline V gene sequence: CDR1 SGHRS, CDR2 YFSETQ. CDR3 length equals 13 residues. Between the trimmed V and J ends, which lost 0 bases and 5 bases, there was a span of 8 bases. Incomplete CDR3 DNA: TGCGCCAGCAGCTTGGGGACTCGGGAGACC. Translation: CASSLGTRET. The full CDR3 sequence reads CASSLGTRETQYF.

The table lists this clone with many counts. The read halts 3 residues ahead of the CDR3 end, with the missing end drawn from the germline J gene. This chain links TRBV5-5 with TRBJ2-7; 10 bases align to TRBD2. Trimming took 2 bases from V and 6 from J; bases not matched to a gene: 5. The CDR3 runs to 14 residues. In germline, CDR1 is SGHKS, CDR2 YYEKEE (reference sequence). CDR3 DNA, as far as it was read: TGTGCCAGCAGCTTCCTAGCGGGAGATGCCGAG. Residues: CASSFLAGDAE. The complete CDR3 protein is CASSFLAGDAEQYF. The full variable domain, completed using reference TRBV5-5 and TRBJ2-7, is DAGVTQSPTHLIKTRGQQVTLRCSPISGHKSVSWYQQVLGQGPQFIFQYYEKEERGRGNFPDRFSARQFPNYSSELNVNALLLGDSALYLCASSFLAGDAEQYFGPGTRLTVT.

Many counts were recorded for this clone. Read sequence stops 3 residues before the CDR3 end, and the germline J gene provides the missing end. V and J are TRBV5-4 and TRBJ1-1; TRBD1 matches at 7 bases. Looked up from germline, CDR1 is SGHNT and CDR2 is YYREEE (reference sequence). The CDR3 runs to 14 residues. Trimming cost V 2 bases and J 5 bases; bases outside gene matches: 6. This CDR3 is CASSFPRQGTEAFF. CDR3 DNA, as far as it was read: TGTGCCAGCAGCTTTCCCCGACAGGGAACTGAA.

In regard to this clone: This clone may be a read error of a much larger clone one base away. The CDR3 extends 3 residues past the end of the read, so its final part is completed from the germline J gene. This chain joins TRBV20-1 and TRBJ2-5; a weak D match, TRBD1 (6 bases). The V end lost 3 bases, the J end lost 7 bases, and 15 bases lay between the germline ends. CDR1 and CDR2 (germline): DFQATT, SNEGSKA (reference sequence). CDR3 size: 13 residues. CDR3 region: CSARQGPRGTQYF. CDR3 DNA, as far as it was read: TGCAGTGCTAGGCAGGGGCCCCGAGGGACC.

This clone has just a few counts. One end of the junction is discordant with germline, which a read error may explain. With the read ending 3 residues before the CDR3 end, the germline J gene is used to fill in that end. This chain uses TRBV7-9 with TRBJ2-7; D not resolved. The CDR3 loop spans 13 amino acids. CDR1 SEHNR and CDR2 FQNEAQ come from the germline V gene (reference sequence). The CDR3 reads CASGLVAGYEQYF. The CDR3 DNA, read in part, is TGTGCCAGCGGCTTAGTTGCCGGCTACGAG. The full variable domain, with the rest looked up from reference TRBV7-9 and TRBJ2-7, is DTGVSQNPRHKITKRGQNVTFRCDPISEHNRLYWYRQTLGQGPEFLTYFQNEAQLEKSRLLSDRFSAERPKGSFSTLEIQRTEQGDSAMYLCASGLVAGYEQYFGPGTRLTVT.

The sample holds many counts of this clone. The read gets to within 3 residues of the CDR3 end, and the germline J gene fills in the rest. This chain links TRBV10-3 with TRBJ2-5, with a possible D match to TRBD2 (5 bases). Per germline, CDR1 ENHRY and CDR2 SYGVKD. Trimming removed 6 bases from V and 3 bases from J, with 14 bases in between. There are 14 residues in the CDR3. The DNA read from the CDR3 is TGTGCCATCAGCCGCGCCGCCGGGGAAGAGACC. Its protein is CAISRAAGEET. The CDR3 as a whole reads CAISRAAGEETQYF.

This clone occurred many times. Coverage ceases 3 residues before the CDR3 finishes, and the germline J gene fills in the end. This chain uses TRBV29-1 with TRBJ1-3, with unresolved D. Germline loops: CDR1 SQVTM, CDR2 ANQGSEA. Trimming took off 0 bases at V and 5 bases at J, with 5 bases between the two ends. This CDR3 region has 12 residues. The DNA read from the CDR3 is TGCAGCGTTGAAGATCTTCGAAACACC. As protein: CSVEDLRNT. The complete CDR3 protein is CSVEDLRNTIYF.